This TCR beta chain is drawn from a study of regulatory T cells in long-lasting Graves disease. This clonotype was detected many times. Stated time point: newly diagnosed GD, antithyroid drugs for less than 3 months. The TCR library was made from RNA that had been extracted from PBMCs in TRIzol. Graves' disease was diagnosed by American Thyroid Association guidelines. V gave up 2 bases and J gave up 6 bases, with 13 bases separating them. The CDR3 length is 14 residues. Germline V gives CDR1 MNHEY, CDR2 SVGAGI. Arm-PCR of CDR3 regions and iRepertoire HTBI primers were the basis on which TCR beta libraries were built. TCRdb reprocessed the multiplex PCR reads via MiXCR and lists one record per CDR3 protein. The table lists about half a million distinct CDR3 sequences, 9.5% to 15% of them singletons. These same records also appear under a second study, on T cells in Graves' hyperthyroidism and ophthalmopathy. That report adds: Stable hyperthyroidism was separated from ophthalmopathy by a model based on 13 V-J features.

The TCR sequence derives from a young woman with Graves disease. The chain uses TRBV6-5 and TRBJ1-1; no reliable D call. Material: peripheral blood mononuclear cells (PBMCs), obtained at new diagnosis, from a patient treated with antithyroid drugs. This CDR3 reads CASSYGYRDPEAFF. In nucleotides, the CDR3 is TGTGCCAGCAGTTACGGCTACCGGGATCCTGAAGCTTTCTTT.